This TCR beta chain was sequenced for a study of T cell clones after liver transplantation. Study-wide background: Tolerance: complete withdrawal held at least one year, liver enzymes staying within twice normal. Regarding the study as a whole: In two subjects, few donor cells limited the measurable donor-reactive repertoire. Post-transplant, graft-donor-reactive CD4 TCRbeta sequences in blood dropped significantly in 5 of 8 subjects.

As concerns this clone: Its antigen is currently unknown.

Generated by immunoSEQ multiplex PCR, the TCRdb table keeps only in-frame clones and is missing some. The sample contains roughly 80,000 clones, roughly 80% of which appear only once. This CDR3 region has 14 residues. Germline loops: CDR1 LNHDA, CDR2 SQIVND (reference sequence). Trimming stripped 7 bases from V and 4 bases from J, with 16 bases between. The starting material was CD4+ T cells from blood, obtained at the 22-month timepoint. The chain has TRBV19 and TRBJ1-2, with D uncertain. This TCR was recovered from a human patient who received a liver transplant. Some T cells may possibly be graft donor cells. CDR3 nucleotide sequence: TGTGCCAGTAACCTCGAGGTCTCAGGCTATGGCTACACCTTC. Translating it yields CASNLEVSGYGYTF. The full variable domain, in which reference TRBV19 and TRBJ1-2 provide the parts outside the CDR3, is DGGITQSPKYLFRKEGQNVTLSCEQNLNHDAMYWYRQDPGQGLRLIYYSQIVNDFQKGDIAEGYSVSREKKESFPLTVTSAQKNPTAFYLCASNLEVSGYGYTFGSGTRLTVV.